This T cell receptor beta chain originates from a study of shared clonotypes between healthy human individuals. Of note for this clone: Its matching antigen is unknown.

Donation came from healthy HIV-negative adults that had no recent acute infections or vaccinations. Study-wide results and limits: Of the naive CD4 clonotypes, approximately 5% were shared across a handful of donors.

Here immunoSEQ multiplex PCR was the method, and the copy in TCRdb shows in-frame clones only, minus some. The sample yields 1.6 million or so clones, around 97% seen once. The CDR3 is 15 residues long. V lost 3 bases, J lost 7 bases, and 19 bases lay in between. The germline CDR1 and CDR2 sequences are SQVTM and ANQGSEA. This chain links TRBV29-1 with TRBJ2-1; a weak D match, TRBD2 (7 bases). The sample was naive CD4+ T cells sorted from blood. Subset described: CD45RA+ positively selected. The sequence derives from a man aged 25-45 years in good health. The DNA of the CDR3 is TGCAGCGTTGAGAGACGGGGGGCTTTAAAAAATGAGCAGTTCTTC. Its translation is CSVERRGALKNEQFF.